This T cell receptor (beta chain) came from a study of CD8 T cells in Susac syndrome. This CDR3 spans 16 amino acids. With 2 bases clipped from V and 5 bases from J, the junction kept 8 bases outside the gene matches. Germline CDR1 SGHAT, CDR2 FQNNGV. cDNA came from roughly 0.47 to 1 ug RNA primed by random hexamers. TCRdb reprocessed the immunoSEQ multiplex PCR reads with MiXCR, giving one entry per CDR3 protein. This table holds 300,000 to 350,000 distinct CDR3 sequences, 92% found once. The patients who served as multiple sclerosis controls were treatment-naive and had stable or active relapsing-remitting disease that fulfilled the revised McDonald criteria. TEMRA cells were enriched by FACS, while CD8+ and CD4+ T cells were obtained through a negative isolation that was performed magnetically.

The clonotype comes from a human donor with multiple sclerosis. The chain uses TRBV11-2 and TRBJ2-3, with TRBD2 matching 9 bases. Specimen: CD4+ T cells from PBMCs. The CDR3 reads CASSLNRGGAGDTQYF. The CDR3 DNA reads as TGTGCCAGCAGCTTAAACCGCGGGGGGGCCGGAGATACGCAGTATTTT.